The 2 T cell receptor beta chains in this list originate from one sample, sequenced in a study of blood T cell repertoires in COVID-19. TCRdb keeps only in-frame clones here, not all; method: immunoSEQ multiplex PCR. There are over 60,000 clones in the sample; 77% occur only once, and around 32% lies in the top ten. The sample comprised peripheral blood. Every receptor here comes from a human donor in a cohort sampled during active COVID-19.

The chain recombines TRBV7-9 with TRBJ2-1; TRBD2 aligns across 8 bases. The V gene end was trimmed by 10 bases and the J gene end by 8 bases; junction bases not matched to a gene: 10. This CDR3 spans 13 amino acids. Germline loops: CDR1 SEHNR, CDR2 FQNEAQ (reference sequence). In DNA form, the CDR3 reads TGTGCCACCCGGGGGGGTAGGAAGGATGAGCAGTTCTTC. Translated, it gives CATRGGRKDEQFF.

This clone came up once. In nucleotides, the CDR3 is TGTGCCAGCAGCACTGAGGTAACCACAGATACGCAGTATTTT. Translating it yields CASSTEVTTDTQYF. The V gene is TRBV6-2 or TRBV6-3, the J gene TRBJ2-3; D is uncertain. V was shortened by 6 bases and J by 2 bases, with 12 bases between the two germline ends. Germline values: CDR1 MNHEY, CDR2 SVGEGT. CDR3 length: 14 residues.